The 14 T cell receptor beta chains in this list originate from one sample, sequenced in a study of shared clonotypes between healthy human individuals. TCRdb's table, derived via immunoSEQ multiplex PCR, lists solely in-frame clones and lacks some. The table has over a million clones, 96% seen once. Material: naive CD4+ T cells sorted from blood. The subset was: CD45RA+ positively selected. The receptors originated from a man aged 30 to 39 in good health.

The V and J genes are TRBV4-3 and TRBJ1-2, with a weak D call TRBD1 (6 bases). V lost 3 bases and J 4 bases, leaving 18 bases between the germline ends. CDR3 length: 16 residues. Germline lookup yields CDR1 LGHNA and CDR2 YSLEER. The CDR3 loop reads CASSHIPPGVSYGYTF. The DNA for the CDR3 is TGCGCCAGCAGCCACATCCCCCCAGGGGTGAGCTATGGCTACACCTTC.

V usage is TRBV20-1 and J usage is TRBJ2-4; D call uncertain. The CDR3 covers 11 residues. Germline loops: CDR1 DFQATT, CDR2 SNEGSKA (reference sequence). V shed 1 base and J shed 8 bases, with 6 bases lying between them. The CDR3: CSARAGDIQYF. DNA for the CDR3: TGCAGTGCTAGAGCAGGAGACATTCAGTACTTC.

V gene TRBV12-1 combines with J gene TRBJ1-1; TRBD1, as called in the table, went unchecked against the DNA. TRBV12-1 is deemed a pseudogene. This CDR3 is built from 14 residues. The CDR3 sequence is CASRCLRGCTEAFF. For the CDR3, the DNA is TGTGCCAGCAGATGCCTGAGGGGGTGCACTGAAGCTTTCTTT.

The chain uses TRBV10-3 and TRBJ2-5; 10 nucleotides align to TRBD2. The ends lost 10 bases at V and 1 base at J; junction bases unmatched: 3. CDR1 and CDR2 (germline): ENHRY, SYGVKD. The CDR3 totals 13 residues. In nucleotides, the CDR3 is TGTGCCACTTGGACTAGCGGCCAAGAGACCCAGTACTTC. Translating it yields CATWTSGQETQYF.

The chain carries TRBV5-1 and TRBJ2-7; tentatively, D is TRBD1 (6 bases). Germline loops: CDR1 SGHRS, CDR2 YFSETQ. The ends were cut back, 0 bases at V and 7 bases at J, with 26 bases in the middle. The length of the CDR3 is 18 residues. CDR3 in amino acids: CASSLAFRQLTGLREQYF. As DNA, the CDR3 is TGCGCCAGCAGCTTGGCCTTTAGACAGCTTACAGGGCTTCGGGAGCAGTACTTC.

The chain carries TRBV9 and TRBJ2-7; TRBD2 matches at 9 bases. The CDR3 is 14 residues long. From germline, CDR1 is SGDLS and CDR2 YYNGEE. V lost 3 bases and J lost 2; bases outside the gene matches: 3. The CDR3 reads CASSGLAEPYEQYF. The CDR3, as DNA: TGTGCCAGCAGCGGACTAGCGGAGCCCTACGAGCAGTACTTC. Using reference TRBV9 and TRBJ2-7 for the parts outside the CDR3, the full variable domain is DSGVTQTPKHLITATGQRVTLRCSPRSGDLSVYWYQQSLDQGLQFLIQYYNGEERAKGNILERFSAQQFPDLHSELNLSSLELGDSALYFCASSGLAEPYEQYFGPGTRLTVT.

V is TRBV15 and J is TRBJ1-1; D is undetermined. CDR1 LNHNV and CDR2 YYDKDF come from the germline V gene (reference sequence). The ends were cut back, 4 bases at V and 1 base at J, with 13 bases in the middle. This CDR3 is 15 amino acids long. Written as DNA, the CDR3 is TGTGCCACCAGCAATCAAAGAGGGAGGAACACTGAAGCTTTCTTT. It is translated as CATSNQRGRNTEAFF.

The chain joins TRBV9 to TRBJ1-4, with a possible D match to TRBD1 (5 bases). The germline gives CDR1 SGDLS, CDR2 YYNGEE. Trimming took off 3 bases at V and 6 bases at J, with 18 bases between the two ends. CDR3 length: 16 amino acids. The CDR3 here is CASSAEGRGLDEKLFF. CDR3 nucleotides: TGTGCCAGCAGCGCCGAAGGGAGGGGCCTAGATGAAAAACTGTTTTTT. The full variable domain, its missing parts supplied by reference TRBV9 and TRBJ1-4, is DSGVTQTPKHLITATGQRVTLRCSPRSGDLSVYWYQQSLDQGLQFLIQYYNGEERAKGNILERFSAQQFPDLHSELNLSSLELGDSALYFCASSAEGRGLDEKLFFGSGTQLSVL.

V and J are TRBV11-2 and TRBJ2-6, with 9 bases fitting TRBD1. The germline V gene encodes CDR1 SGHAT and CDR2 FQNNGV. This CDR3 region has 17 residues. V was clipped by 1 base and J by 4 bases; unmatched bases: 5. The CDR3 is CASSLGTGVAGANVLTF. The CDR3 DNA reads TGTGCCAGCAGCTTAGGGACAGGGGTCGCCGGGGCCAACGTCCTGACTTTC.

This clone came up once. The chain has TRBV9 and TRBJ2-3; 7 bases map to TRBD2. CDR3 length equals 15 residues. V dropped 2 bases and J dropped 1; count of bases not matched to a gene: 4. Germline CDR1 is SGDLS and CDR2 is YYNGEE. The CDR3 here is CASSVSSGRTDTQYF. The CDR3 DNA follows: TGTGCCAGCAGCGTCTCTAGCGGACGCACAGATACGCAGTATTTT.

The CDR3 sequence: CASSLVSIEKLFF. The CDR3 DNA follows: TGTGCCAGCAGCTTGGTCAGTATTGAAAAACTGTTTTTT. The chain links TRBV5-5 to TRBJ1-4; D is uncertain. Per germline, CDR1 SGHKS and CDR2 YYEKEE (reference sequence). This CDR3 region has 13 residues. With 0 bases removed from V and 7 bases from J, the gap between germline ends came to 7 bases.

This clone was seen a single time. The rearrangement uses TRBV29-1 and TRBJ2-1, with D perhaps matching TRBD2 (5 bases). The germline CDR1 and CDR2 sequences are SQVTM and ANQGSEA. The V and J ends lost 7 bases and 8 bases respectively, with 21 bases between them. The CDR3 has 14 amino acids. In nucleotides, the CDR3 is TGCAGCGGGAGTCTTCAAATCGGGGTGTATGAGCAGTTCTTC. Its translation: CSGSLQIGVYEQFF.

The V gene is TRBV7-2, the J gene TRBJ2-7; D unresolved. The CDR3 spans 12 residues. Germline CDR1 reads SGHTA; CDR2 reads FQGNSA. V shed 3 bases and J shed 2 bases, with 5 bases lying between them. In nucleotides, the CDR3 is TGTGCCAGCAGCTTTTACACCTACGAGCAGTACTTC. Its protein product is CASSFYTYEQYF. Full variable domain (missing parts from reference TRBV7-2 and TRBJ2-7): GAGVSQSPSNKVTEKGKDVELRCDPISGHTALYWYRQSLGQGLEFLIYFQGNSAPDKSGLPSDRFSAERTGGSVSTLTIQRTQQEDSAVYLCASSFYTYEQYFGPGTRLTVT.

This chain joins TRBV7-2 and TRBJ2-1, with D perhaps TRBD1 or TRBD2 (5 bases each). Trimming left V 4 bases short and J 15 bases short, with 16 bases between. This CDR3 is 12 amino acids long. In germline, CDR1 is SGHTA, CDR2 FQGNSA. The CDR3 sequence: CASSSRWDVRFF. The CDR3 nucleotides are TGTGCCAGCAGCTCTCGCTGGGACGTAAGGTTCTTC.